These 26 T cell receptor beta chains were all obtained from the same sample, sequenced in a study of control samples from healthy donors and cancer patients. Sequencing was performed with immunoSEQ multiplex PCR; in TCRdb, only in-frame clones are kept and a portion is missing. The sample lists around 94,000 clones; about nine tenths were seen once. Sample: blood. These receptor sequences come from a woman under 30 in good health.

The gene calls are TRBV7-2 and TRBJ1-2; TRBD1 agrees at 8 bases. The CDR3 is 16 residues long. Germline-derived CDR1 and CDR2 are SGHTA and FQGNSA. V shed 5 bases, J shed 4 bases, and the junction held 12 bases outside the gene matches. CDR3 in DNA: TGTGCCAGCAGCCTGACAGGGGTTTATGAAGGCTATGGCTACACCTTC. It encodes CASSLTGVYEGYGYTF. Complete variable domain (other parts from reference TRBV7-2 and TRBJ1-2): GAGVSQSPSNKVTEKGKDVELRCDPISGHTALYWYRQSLGQGLEFLIYFQGNSAPDKSGLPSDRFSAERTGGSVSTLTIQRTQQEDSAVYLCASSLTGVYEGYGYTFGSGTRLTVV.

The chain carries TRBV2 and TRBJ1-2; 10 bases map to TRBD1. There are 12 residues in the CDR3. Trimming cost V 9 bases and J 6 bases; bases outside gene matches: 4. In germline, CDR1 is SNHLY, CDR2 FYNNEI. The CDR3 bases are TGTGCCAGGGCCGGGACAGGGGATGGCTACACCTTC. This gives the protein CARAGTGDGYTF.

The chain recombines TRBV14 with TRBJ2-1, with D possibly TRBD1 on 6 matching bases. V was pared by 4 bases and J by 1 base, with 17 bases between. The CDR3 has 17 amino acids. Germline lookup yields CDR1 SGHDN and CDR2 FVKESK. DNA for the CDR3: TGTGCCAGCAGCCTCACGACAGGAATCGTGTCCTACAATGAGCAGTTCTTC. Residues: CASSLTTGIVSYNEQFF.

This chain uses TRBV21-1 with TRBJ2-1. TRBV21-1 is shown as a pseudogene. This CDR3 comprises 15 residues. The chain's CDR3 is CASSWGTPKQNEQFF. The CDR3 DNA reads as TGTGCCAGCAGCTGGGGGACCCCCAAACAAAATGAGCAGTTCTTC.

V is TRBV9 and J is TRBJ1-2, with 8 positions matching TRBD1. Germline CDR1 reads SGDLS; CDR2 reads YYNGEE. The length of the CDR3 is 15 residues. The trim removed 1 base at V and 8 bases at J, leaving 10 bases unmatched. CDR3 region: CASSVLDDRGKGYTF. In nucleotides, the CDR3 is TGTGCCAGCAGCGTATTGGACGACAGGGGAAAAGGCTACACCTTC.

The CDR3 DNA sequence: TGTGCCAGCAGCCCAGCCGGGACCGACTCTGGAAACACCATATATTTT. Encoded protein: CASSPAGTDSGNTIYF. The chain uses TRBV7-3 and TRBJ1-3; D possibly corresponds to TRBD1 (5 bases). V was shortened by 5 bases and J by 0 bases, with 14 bases between the two germline ends. The V gene's germline CDR1 is SGHTA and CDR2 FQGTGA. This CDR3 spans 16 amino acids.

In this sample, this clone turned up once. J is TRBJ1-2 and V is TRBV7-3; D is uncertain. Trimming removed 6 bases at V and 6 bases at J, with 11 bases between. Germline CDR1 SGHTA, CDR2 FQGTGA. The CDR3 has 12 residues. CDR3 nucleotide sequence: TGTGCCAGCAGATCCGGGGAGGATGGCTACACCTTC. Its translation: CASRSGEDGYTF.

The chain employs TRBV3-1 (or the pseudogene TRBV3-2) and TRBJ1-2, with TRBD1 matching over 7 bases. Germline lookup yields CDR1 LGHDT and CDR2 YNNKEL (reference sequence). J lost 8 bases, V lost 1 base, and 13 bases had no gene match. This CDR3 comprises 16 residues. Written as DNA, the CDR3 is TGTGCCAGCAGCCAAGGCACCATGACAGGGTATGGCGGCTACACCTTC. Translation: CASSQGTMTGYGGYTF.

This clone was found once. The CDR3 DNA is TGTGCCAGCAGTGAATCTATAGGCGAAGATGAAAAACTGTTTTTT. Residues: CASSESIGEDEKLFF. The chain uses TRBV25-1 and TRBJ1-4; D is ambiguous. V was trimmed by 1 base and J by 6 bases, leaving 12 bases between them. The germline V gene has CDR1 MGHDK and CDR2 SYGVNS. The CDR3 has 15 residues.

The V gene is TRBV5-1, the J gene TRBJ2-3; D not resolved. This CDR3 region has 13 residues. Germline CDR1 is SGHRS and CDR2 is YFSETQ. Trimming shortened V by 0 bases and J by 6 bases, and 8 bases separated the two germline ends. The CDR3 DNA reads as TGCGCCAGCAGCTTGGGAGGAGAGGATACGCAGTATTTT. Translation gives CASSLGGEDTQYF. The full variable domain, its missing parts supplied by reference TRBV5-1 and TRBJ2-3, is KAGVTQTPRYLIKTRGQQVTLSCSPISGHRSVSWYQQTPGQGLQFLFEYFSETQRNKGNFPGRFSGRQFSNSRSEMNVSTLELGDSALYLCASSLGGEDTQYFGPGTRLTVL.

This chain links TRBV18 with TRBJ1-4; possible D gene TRBD1, 5 bases. The V gene lost 8 bases and the J gene lost 0 bases, with 10 bases spanning the gap. The CDR3 has 14 residues. Germline assignment: CDR1 KGHSH and CDR2 LQKENI. The CDR3 protein is CASRQGPTNEKLFF. The CDR3 DNA reads TGTGCCAGCCGCCAGGGCCCAACTAATGAAAAACTGTTTTTT.

The gene calls are TRBV5-8 and TRBJ1-1; the D gene is possibly TRBD1 (5 bases). The CDR3 is made up of 14 amino acids. V lost 2 bases to trimming and J lost 2 bases, with 10 bases between them. Per germline, CDR1 SGHTS and CDR2 YDEGEE. Here the CDR3 DNA reads TGTGCCAGCAGCTTACGACAGAGTAACACTGAAGCTTTCTTT. Protein sequence: CASSLRQSNTEAFF. Full variable domain (missing parts from reference TRBV5-8 and TRBJ1-1): EAGVTQSPTHLIKTRGQQATLRCSPISGHTSVYWYQQALGLGLQFLLWYDEGEERNRGNFPPRFSGRQFPNYSSELNVNALELEDSALYLCASSLRQSNTEAFFGQGTRLTVV.

V is TRBV2 and J is TRBJ1-2, with a possible D match to TRBD1 (5 bases). This CDR3 is built from 12 residues. Germline loops: CDR1 SNHLY, CDR2 FYNNEI. Trimming stripped 7 bases from V and 3 bases from J, with 9 bases between. CDR3 sequence: CASTLRDYGYTF. CDR3 DNA: TGTGCCAGCACCCTCAGGGACTATGGCTACACCTTC.

The chain uses TRBV2 and TRBJ1-5; weak D call: TRBD1 (6 bases). The CDR3 is 16 residues long. Germline V gives CDR1 SNHLY, CDR2 FYNNEI. V lost 6 bases and J 7 bases, leaving 22 bases between the germline ends. CDR3 nucleotides: TGTGCCAGCAGGGCCCCCGGGGGGGCGCTGGGGCAGCCCCAGCATTTT. Translated: CASRAPGGALGQPQHF.

V is TRBV11-3 and J is TRBJ2-1; 7 nucleotides align to TRBD2. The J segment lost 8 bases and the V segment lost 3 bases, leaving 1 base of the junction unmatched. CDR3 size: 12 residues. CDR1 is SGHNT, CDR2 YENEEA, per germline. CDR3 region: CASSFGGDEQFF. The CDR3 DNA reads TGTGCCAGCAGCTTTGGGGGGGATGAGCAGTTCTTC.

The gene calls are TRBV12-3 or TRBV12-4 and TRBJ2-7; D is undetermined. The CDR3 runs to 13 residues. V was shortened by 1 base and J by 5 bases, with 9 bases between the two germline ends. CDR3 in DNA: TGTGCCAGCAGTTTAGGTCGCTTCGACGAGCAGTACTTC. It codes for CASSLGRFDEQYF.

The J gene is TRBJ2-5, the V gene TRBV5-4; D unclear. CDR1 SGHNT and CDR2 YYREEE come from the germline V gene (reference sequence). Between the trimmed V and J ends, which lost 0 bases and 2 bases, there was a span of 8 bases. The length of the CDR3 is 14 residues. The CDR3 here is CASSLGQQQETQYF. CDR3 coding DNA: TGTGCCAGCAGCTTGGGTCAGCAACAAGAGACCCAGTACTTC.

V and J are TRBV4-1 and TRBJ1-2; no reliable D call. Per germline, CDR1 MGHRA and CDR2 YSYEKL. The CDR3 length is 13 residues. With 1 base removed from V and 8 bases from J, the gap between germline ends came to 11 bases. The CDR3 spells CASSQGPTAGYTF. The CDR3 coding sequence is TGCGCCAGCAGCCAAGGGCCCACAGCCGGCTACACCTTC.

V usage is TRBV5-4 and J usage is TRBJ2-3; either TRBD1 or TRBD2 may supply D (5 bases each). Germline CDR1 is SGHNT and CDR2 is YYREEE (reference sequence). Trimming left V 0 bases short and J 0 bases short, with 5 bases between. This CDR3 comprises 14 residues. The CDR3 DNA is TGTGCCAGCAGCTTGGGGGGGAGCACAGATACGCAGTATTTT. As protein: CASSLGGSTDTQYF.

V usage is TRBV19 and J usage is TRBJ1-5, with 7 bases identical to TRBD1. Germline CDR1 reads LNHDA; CDR2 reads SQIVND (reference sequence). The CDR3 covers 15 residues. V lost 5 bases, J lost 5 bases, and 9 bases stayed unmatched. In DNA form, the CDR3 reads TGTGCCAGTAGTCGGCCCGGGACAGAGTATCAGCCCCAGCATTTT. It translates to CASSRPGTEYQPQHF.

The V and J genes are TRBV13 and TRBJ2-3, with TRBD2 matching over 8 bases. The ends lost 4 bases at V and 0 bases at J; junction bases unmatched: 12. The CDR3 spans 18 residues. Germline CDR1 is PRHDT and CDR2 is FYEKMQ (reference sequence). DNA of the CDR3: TGTGCCAGCAGCTCCGACGGGGAAGCGGGGGTGAGCACAGATACGCAGTATTTT. As protein: CASSSDGEAGVSTDTQYF.

This clone has a handful of counts. The V gene is TRBV6-4, the J gene TRBJ2-2, with TRBD2 matching over 12 bases. With V trimmed by 8 bases and J by 6 bases, 7 bases remained unmatched. CDR3 length equals 15 residues. Germline CDR1 is MRHNA and CDR2 is SNTAGT. The chain's CDR3 is CASSPGLAGPGELFF. CDR3 sequence (DNA): TGTGCCAGCTCCCCGGGACTAGCGGGCCCCGGGGAGCTGTTTTTT.

V usage is TRBV4-1 and J usage is TRBJ2-1; 10 bases match TRBD2. Looked up from germline, CDR1 is MGHRA and CDR2 is YSYEKL. V gave up 2 bases and J gave up 0 bases; unmatched junction bases: 1. CDR3 length equals 16 residues. CDR3 amino acids: CASSQTSGDSYNEQFF. CDR3 sequence (DNA): TGCGCCAGCAGCCAAACTAGCGGGGACTCCTACAATGAGCAGTTCTTC.

In this sample, this clone turned up once. V is TRBV28 and J is TRBJ1-1; D perhaps matches TRBD1 (5 bases). Per the germline V gene, CDR1 is MDHEN and CDR2 is SYDVKM. The CDR3 is 14 amino acids. The germline V and J ends were trimmed by 7 bases and 1 base, with 13 bases remaining between them. The DNA of the CDR3 is TGTGCCAGCACCGACCCGGGACGGAACACTGAAGCTTTCTTT. This sequence encodes CASTDPGRNTEAFF.

This clone was seen once. An end of the junction differs from the germline gene, which may be a read error. This sequence joins TRBV12-3 or TRBV12-4 and TRBJ1-2; D is unresolved. The CDR3 covers 10 residues. The CDR3 region has the DNA TGTGCCAGCAGTCTTCGGGTCCCGTCCTTC. This gives the protein CASSLRVPSF.

The chain carries TRBV29-1 and TRBJ1-2; D is ambiguous. The CDR3 sequence is 12 residues long. Per germline, CDR1 SQVTM and CDR2 ANQGSEA. V shed 0 bases and J shed 8 bases, with 10 bases lying between them. CDR3 nucleotide sequence: TGCAGCGTTGAAGATCTCGACAAAGGCTACACCTTC. Translation: CSVEDLDKGYTF.